This T cell receptor beta chain appears in the sequencing data of a study of blood T cell repertoires in COVID-19. Study-wide context: Acute and convalescent COVID-19 samples came from the United States, Italy and Spain. T cells, B-cell-depleted T cells, or PBMCs supplied cDNA or gDNA.

In the original workflow: For nucleated cells, counts were estimated from reference gene primer amplification. Generated by immunoSEQ multiplex PCR, the TCRdb table keeps only in-frame clones and is missing some. V and J calls and clone size are copied from that table; D and trimming were computed from the DNA. Seen here are tens of thousands of clones, approximately 78% observed once, and the top ten hold 6% to 7.5%. The length of the CDR3 is 16 residues. V was clipped by 4 bases and J by 2 bases; unmatched bases: 9. Per germline, CDR1 PRHDT and CDR2 FYEKMQ (reference sequence). The chain uses TRBV13 and TRBJ2-5, with 8 positions matching TRBD1. This clonotype originated in a man in his forties or fifties with active or convalescent COVID-19. Sequenced sample: peripheral blood. The chain's CDR3 is CASSSPGTGKQETQYF. CDR3 sequence (DNA): TGTGCCAGCAGCTCCCCCGGGACAGGAAAACAAGAGACCCAGTACTTC.